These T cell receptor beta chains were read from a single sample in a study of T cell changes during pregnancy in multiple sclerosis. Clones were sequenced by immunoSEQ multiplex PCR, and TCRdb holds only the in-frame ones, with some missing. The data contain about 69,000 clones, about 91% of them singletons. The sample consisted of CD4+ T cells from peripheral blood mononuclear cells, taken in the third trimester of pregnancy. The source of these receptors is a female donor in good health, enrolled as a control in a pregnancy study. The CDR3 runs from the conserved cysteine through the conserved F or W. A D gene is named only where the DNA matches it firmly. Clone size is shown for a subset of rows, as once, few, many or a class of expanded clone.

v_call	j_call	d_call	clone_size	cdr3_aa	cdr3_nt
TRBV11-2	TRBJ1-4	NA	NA	CASSLGGQGLGEKLFF	TGTGCCAGCAGCTTAGGCGGGCAGGGGTTGGGTGAAAAACTGTTTTTT
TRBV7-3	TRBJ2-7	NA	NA	CASTVGLGPIYEQYF	TGTGCCAGCACCGTGGGGTTGGGGCCTATCTACGAGCAGTACTTC
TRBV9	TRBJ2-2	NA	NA	CASSVDPGERELFF	TGTGCCAGCAGCGTAGACCCGGGGGAGCGGGAGCTGTTTTTT
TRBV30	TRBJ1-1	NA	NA	CAWTRRTDTEAFF	TGTGCCTGGACCCGACGGACAGACACTGAAGCTTTCTTT
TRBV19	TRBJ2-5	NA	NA	CASSTGVIQETQYF	TGTGCCAGTAGCACGGGAGTGATCCAAGAGACCCAGTACTTC
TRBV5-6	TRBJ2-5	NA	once	CASSLSRGETQYF	TGTGCCAGCAGCTTATCGCGGGGAGAGACCCAGTACTTC
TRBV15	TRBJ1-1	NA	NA	CATSRGGVGNTEAFF	TGTGCCACCAGCAGAGGGGGAGTTGGGAACACTGAAGCTTTCTTT
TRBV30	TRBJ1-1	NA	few	CAWSRDSPNTEAFF	TGTGCCTGGAGTCGTGACAGCCCAAACACTGAAGCTTTCTTT
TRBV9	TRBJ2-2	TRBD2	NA	CASSRSGAGVFVGGELFF	TGTGCCAGCAGCCGTTCGGGAGCGGGGGTTTTTGTAGGCGGGGAGCTGTTTTTT
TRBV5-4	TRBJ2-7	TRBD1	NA	CASSLEPGGINEQYF	TGTGCCAGCAGCTTGGAGCCAGGGGGCATCAACGAGCAGTACTTC
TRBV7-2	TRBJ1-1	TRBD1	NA	CASSLDPGGGTEAFF	TGTGCCAGCAGCTTAGATCCAGGGGGTGGCACTGAAGCTTTCTTT
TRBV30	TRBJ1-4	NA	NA	CAWRAPGVLEKLFF	TGTGCCTGGAGGGCTCCCGGGGTCCTAGAAAAACTGTTTTTT
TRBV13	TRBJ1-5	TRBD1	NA	CASSSDRDEPQHF	TGTGCCAGCAGCTCCGACAGGGATGAGCCCCAGCATTTT
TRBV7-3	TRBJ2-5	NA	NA	CASSLGGTQYF	TGTGCCAGCAGCCTCGGGGGGACCCAGTACTTC
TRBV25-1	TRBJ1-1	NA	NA	CASSGQVDGTEAFF	TGTGCCAGCAGTGGACAGGTGGATGGCACTGAAGCTTTCTTT
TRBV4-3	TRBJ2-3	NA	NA	CASSQDAAGTDTQYF	TGCGCCAGCAGCCAAGATGCGGCGGGCACAGATACGCAGTATTTT
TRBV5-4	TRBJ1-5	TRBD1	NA	CASSTQGIGQPQHF	TGTGCCAGCAGCACACAGGGGATTGGTCAGCCCCAGCATTTT
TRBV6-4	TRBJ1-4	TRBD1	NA	CASSRDRGEKLFF	TGTGCCAGCAGCCGGGACAGAGGGGAAAAACTGTTTTTT
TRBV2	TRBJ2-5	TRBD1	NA	CASSGGTEKRVTQYF	TGTGCCAGCAGTGGGGGGACAGAGAAAAGAGTGACCCAGTACTTC
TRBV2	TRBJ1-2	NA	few	CASSGLIGYGYTF	TGTGCCAGCAGTGGCCTGATCGGCTATGGCTACACCTTC
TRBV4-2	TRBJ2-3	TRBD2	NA	CASSQDVKIAGDTDTQYF	TGTGCCAGCAGCCAAGATGTGAAGATAGCGGGGGACACAGATACGCAGTATTTT
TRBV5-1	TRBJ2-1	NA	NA	CASSFTNEQFF	TGCGCCAGCAGCTTTACTAACGAGCAGTTCTTC
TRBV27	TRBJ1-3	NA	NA	CASSARTPSGNTIYF	TGTGCCAGCAGTGCGCGGACACCCTCTGGAAACACCATATATTTT
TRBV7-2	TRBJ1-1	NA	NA	CASSWAAAEAFF	TGTGCCAGCAGCTGGGCCGCAGCTGAAGCTTTCTTT
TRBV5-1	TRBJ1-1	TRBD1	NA	CASSVYLQGAVEAFF	TGCGCCAGCAGCGTATACTTACAGGGGGCTGTTGAAGCTTTCTTT
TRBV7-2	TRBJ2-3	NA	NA	CASCLEGTDTQYF	TGTGCCAGTTGTCTGGAGGGAACAGATACGCAGTATTTT
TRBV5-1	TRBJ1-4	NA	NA	CASSSGTVATNEKLFF	TGCGCCAGCAGCTCCGGGACTGTTGCAACTAATGAAAAACTGTTTTTT
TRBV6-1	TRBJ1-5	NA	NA	CASIEGLNQPQHF	TGTGCCAGCATCGAGGGACTTAATCAGCCCCAGCATTTT
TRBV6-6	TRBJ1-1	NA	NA	CASSYSPGNTEAFF	TGTGCCAGCAGTTACTCGCCGGGGAACACTGAAGCTTTCTTT
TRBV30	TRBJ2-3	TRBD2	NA	CAWCPGGWGTDTQYF	TGTGCCTGGTGCCCGGGGGGGTGGGGTACAGATACGCAGTATTTT
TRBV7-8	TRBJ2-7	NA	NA	CASSLDRGANYEQYF	TGTGCCAGCAGCTTAGACCGGGGGGCAAACTACGAGCAGTACTTC
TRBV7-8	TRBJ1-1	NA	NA	CASSPPLGPVKNMNTEAFF	TGTGCCAGCAGCCCCCCGTTGGGGCCGGTTAAGAACATGAACACTGAAGCTTTCTTT
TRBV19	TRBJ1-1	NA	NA	CASSIFVFGTMNTEAFF	TGTGCCAGTAGTATTTTTGTCTTTGGCACGATGAACACTGAAGCTTTCTTT
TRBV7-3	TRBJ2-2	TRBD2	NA	CASSLKLAGSTGELFF	TGTGCCAGCAGCTTAAAACTAGCGGGGAGCACCGGGGAGCTGTTTTTT
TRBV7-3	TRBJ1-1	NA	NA	CASSQTSGVTEAFF	TGTGCCAGCAGCCAGACGTCAGGGGTCACTGAAGCTTTCTTT
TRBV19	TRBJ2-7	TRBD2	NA	CASSTTSGGVHEQYF	TGTGCCAGTAGTACAACCTCCGGGGGGGTCCACGAGCAGTACTTC
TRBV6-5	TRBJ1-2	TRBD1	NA	CASSRDRGEYGYTF	TGTGCCAGCAGTCGGGACAGGGGGGAATATGGCTACACCTTC
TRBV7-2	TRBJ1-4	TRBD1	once	CASSLGDRVREKLFF	TGTGCCAGCAGCTTAGGCGACAGGGTGCGTGAAAAACTGTTTTTT
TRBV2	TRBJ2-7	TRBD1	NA	CASRATGVAYYEQYF	TGTGCCAGCAGAGCTACAGGGGTCGCCTACTACGAGCAGTACTTC
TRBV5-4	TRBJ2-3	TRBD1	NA	CASSPGTATDTQYF	TGTGCCAGCAGCCCCGGGACAGCCACAGATACGCAGTATTTT
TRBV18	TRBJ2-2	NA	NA	CASSPRQAAGELFF	TGTGCCAGCTCACCAAGACAAGCCGCCGGGGAGCTGTTTTTT
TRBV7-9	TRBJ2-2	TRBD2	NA	CASSFGGITGELFF	TGTGCCAGCAGCTTCGGGGGGATAACCGGGGAGCTGTTTTTT
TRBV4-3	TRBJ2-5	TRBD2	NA	CASSQVRSSGGAKSETQYF	TGCGCCAGCAGCCAAGTAAGAAGTAGCGGGGGGGCCAAGTCAGAGACCCAGTACTTC
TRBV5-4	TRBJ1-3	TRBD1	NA	CASSTRTGGGNTIYF	TGTGCCAGCAGCACAAGGACAGGGGGCGGAAACACCATATATTTT
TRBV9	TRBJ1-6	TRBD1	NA	CASSVSLGQGGSPLHF	TGTGCCAGCAGCGTAAGCCTTGGACAGGGGGGCTCACCCCTCCACTTT
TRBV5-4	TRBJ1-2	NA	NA	CASSLDSTYGYTF	TGTGCCAGCAGCTTGGACAGTACCTATGGCTACACCTTC